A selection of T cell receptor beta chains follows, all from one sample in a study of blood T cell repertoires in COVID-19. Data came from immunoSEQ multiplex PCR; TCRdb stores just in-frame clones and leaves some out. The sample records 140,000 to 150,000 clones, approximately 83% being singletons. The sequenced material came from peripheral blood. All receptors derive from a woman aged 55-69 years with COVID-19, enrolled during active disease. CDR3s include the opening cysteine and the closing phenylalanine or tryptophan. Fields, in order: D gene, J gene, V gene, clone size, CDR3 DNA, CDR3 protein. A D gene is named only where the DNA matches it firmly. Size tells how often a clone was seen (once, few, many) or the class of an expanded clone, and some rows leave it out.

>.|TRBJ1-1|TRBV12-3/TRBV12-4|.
TGTGCCAGCAGTTTTTTAGGGGACACTGAAGCTTTCTTT
CASSFLGDTEAFF
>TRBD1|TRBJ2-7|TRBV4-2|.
TGTGCCAGCAGCCAAATACCCTCGGACAGGACCTACGAGCAGTACTTC
CASSQIPSDRTYEQYF
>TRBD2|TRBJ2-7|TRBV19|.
TGTGCCAGTAGTTCCTCTAGCGGTAGTTACTACGAGCAGTACTTC
CASSSSSGSYYEQYF
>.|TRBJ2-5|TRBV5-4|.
TGTGCCAGCAGCTTCCGGGACCAGGCGGGGAAAGAGACCCAGTACTTC
CASSFRDQAGKETQYF
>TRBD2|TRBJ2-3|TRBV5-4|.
TGTGCCAGCAGCTTGGAAGCACTAGCGGGGGGAAACACAGATACGCAGTATTTT
CASSLEALAGGNTDTQYF
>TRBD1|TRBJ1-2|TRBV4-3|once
TGCGCCAGCAGCCCTCGGACAGGGGGCCGGGGAGGCTACACCTTC
CASSPRTGGRGGYTF
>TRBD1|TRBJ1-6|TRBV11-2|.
TGTGCCAGCAGCTTAACCACGGCAGGGGGTGGGAGGAATTCACCCCTCCACTTT
CASSLTTAGGGRNSPLHF
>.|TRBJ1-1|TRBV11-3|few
TGTGCCAGCAGCGGGGGGACGGCGGAGGGCACTGAAGCTTTCTTT
CASSGGTAEGTEAFF
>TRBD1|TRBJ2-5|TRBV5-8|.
TGTGCCAGCAGCTTTCAGGGACAGGGTTTGGAGACCCAGTACTTC
CASSFQGQGLETQYF
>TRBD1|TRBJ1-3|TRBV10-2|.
TGCGCCAGCACCGAACCCGGGACAGGGTCAAAGGCTTCTGGAAACACCATATATTTT
CASTEPGTGSKASGNTIYF
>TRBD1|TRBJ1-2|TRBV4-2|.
TGTGCCAGCAGCCATAAGGAGGGACAGGGGGATGGCTACACCTTC
CASSHKEGQGDGYTF
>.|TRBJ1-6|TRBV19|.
TGTGCCAGTATGGCGCAGGGTCGGTATAATTCACCCCTCCACTTT
CASMAQGRYNSPLHF
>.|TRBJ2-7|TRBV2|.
TGTGCCAGCAGTAGACAAGGGGTCTACGAGCAGTACTTC
CASSRQGVYEQYF
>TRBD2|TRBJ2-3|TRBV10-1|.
TGCGCCATCTTCCTAGGACTAGCGGCTGATACGCAGTATTTT
CAIFLGLAADTQYF
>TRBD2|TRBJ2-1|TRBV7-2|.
TGTGCCAGCAGCTTAAAGACTAGCGGGGGGAGAAAGCAGTTCTTC
CASSLKTSGGRKQFF
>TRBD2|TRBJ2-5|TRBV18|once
TGTGCCAGCTCACCCAGGCTAGCGGGGGGCCAAGAGACCCAGTACTTC
CASSPRLAGGQETQYF
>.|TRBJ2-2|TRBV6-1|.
TGTGCCAGCAGTGAAGCAGGGGGATACGGGGAGCTGTTTTTT
CASSEAGGYGELFF
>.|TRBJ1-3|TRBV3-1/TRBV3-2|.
TGTGCCAGCAGCCAAGACAGGGTTGGAAACACCATATATTTT
CASSQDRVGNTIYF
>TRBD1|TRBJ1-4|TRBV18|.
TGTGCCAGCTCACGAGCGACAGGGGGAAAACTGTTTTTT
CASSRATGGKLFF
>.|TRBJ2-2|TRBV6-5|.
TGTGCCAGCAGTTACTCGCCGGGAGACGGGGAGCTGTTTTTT
CASSYSPGDGELFF
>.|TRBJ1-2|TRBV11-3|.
TGTGCCAGCAGCCATTCCGGGGATGGCTACACCTTC
CASSHSGDGYTF
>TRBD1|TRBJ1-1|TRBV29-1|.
TGCAGCGTTGCTAACAGGGGTATGGCTGAAGCTTTCTTT
CSVANRGMAEAFF
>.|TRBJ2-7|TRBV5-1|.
TGCGCCAGCAGCTTGGGCGGTGACTACGAGCAGTACTTC
CASSLGGDYEQYF
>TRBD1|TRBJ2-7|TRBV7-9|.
TGTGCCAGCAGCCGACAGGGGACCTCCTACGAGCAGTACTTC
CASSRQGTSYEQYF
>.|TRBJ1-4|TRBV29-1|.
TGCAGCGTTGAAGCGTCCGGGAATAATGAAAAACTGTTTTTT
CSVEASGNNEKLFF
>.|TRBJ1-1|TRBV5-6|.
TGTGCCAGCAGCTCACTCCCAGGTCCGGTGAACACTGAAGCTTTCTTT
CASSSLPGPVNTEAFF
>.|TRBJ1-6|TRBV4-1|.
TGCGCCAGCAGCCAGACACAAGACGATTCACCCCTCCACTTT
CASSQTQDDSPLHF
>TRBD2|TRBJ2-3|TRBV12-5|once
TGTGCTAGTGGTTTGGGAGCGGGGGATACGCAGTATTTT
CASGLGAGDTQYF
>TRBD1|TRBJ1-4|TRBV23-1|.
TGCGCCAGCAGCCAGATGCCATTCTTGGGGACAGGGAGGGCGACTAATGAAAAACTGTTTTTT
CASSQMPFLGTGRATNEKLFF
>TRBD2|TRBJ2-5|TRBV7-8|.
TGTGCCAGCAGCACCCAGACTAGCGGGGGGGCGGAGACCCAGTACTTC
CASSTQTSGGAETQYF
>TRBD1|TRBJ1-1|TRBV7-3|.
TGTGCCAGCAGCCCTCGGACAGGGGGAAACACTGAAGCTTTCTTT
CASSPRTGGNTEAFF
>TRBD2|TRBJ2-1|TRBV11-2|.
TGTGCCAGCAGCTACCTAGCGGGGGGGCGCAATGAGCAGTTCTTC
CASSYLAGGRNEQFF
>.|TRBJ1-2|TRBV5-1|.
TGCGCCAGCACCCTAGGGGCGGGAAACTATGGCTACACCTTC
CASTLGAGNYGYTF
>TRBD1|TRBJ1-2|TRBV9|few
TGTGCCAGCAGCGTAGCTCGGACAGGGAAACGTGAAGGCTACACCTTC
CASSVARTGKREGYTF
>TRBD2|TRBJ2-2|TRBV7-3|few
TGTGCCAGCAGCCCCCCCGGGGGGGAGGACACCGGGGAGCTGTTTTTT
CASSPPGGEDTGELFF
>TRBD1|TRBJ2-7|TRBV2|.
TGTGCCAGCAGTGAGGGCTTCACAGGGGTCTCCTACGAGCAGTACTTC
CASSEGFTGVSYEQYF
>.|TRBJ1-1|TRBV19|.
TGTGCCAGTAGTCTACTTCGGGTTGCGGAAGCTTTCTTT
CASSLLRVAEAFF
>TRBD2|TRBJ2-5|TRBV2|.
TGTGCCAGCAGGTGGGGAGGGGTAGAGACCCAGTACTTC
CASRWGGVETQYF
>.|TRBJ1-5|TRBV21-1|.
TGTGCCAGCAGCAAAGGAGGCCGGCGGCAGCCCCAGCATTTT
CASSKGGRRQPQHF
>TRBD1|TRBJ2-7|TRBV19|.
TGTGCCAGTAGCGGGGGGACAGGGGGAGGCGAGCAGTACTTC
CASSGGTGGGEQYF
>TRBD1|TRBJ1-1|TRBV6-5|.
TGTGCCAGCAGTTTGCAGGGGGCTGACACTGAAGCTTTCTTT
CASSLQGADTEAFF
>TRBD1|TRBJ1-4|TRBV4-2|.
TGTGCCAGCAACGCCGACAGGGGAGGTGAAAAACTGTTTTTT
CASNADRGGEKLFF
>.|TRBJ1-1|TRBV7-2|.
TGTGCCAGCAGCAACAGGAGGAGGCCCAGACCACTAGCGGCTTTCTTT
CASSNRRRPRPLAAFF
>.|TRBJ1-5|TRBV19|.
TGTGCCAGTAGTCGAGGACCGGGACTGTTTATCGATAGCAATCAGCCCCAGCATTTT
CASSRGPGLFIDSNQPQHF
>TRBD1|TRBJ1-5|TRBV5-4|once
TGTGCCAGCAGCTCCTACCCTCGACAGGGCTCGGAGCCCCAGCATTTT
CASSSYPRQGSEPQHF
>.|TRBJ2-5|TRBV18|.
TGTGCCAGCTCACCAAACAGCAATCAAGAGACCCAGTACTTC
CASSPNSNQETQYF
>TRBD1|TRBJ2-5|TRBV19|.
TGTGCCAGTAGTCAAAACCCTCCCAGGACAGGGGAGACCCAGTACTTC
CASSQNPPRTGETQYF
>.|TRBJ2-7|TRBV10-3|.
TGTGCCATCAACGCGAAACCAGGCGAGCAGTACTTC
CAINAKPGEQYF
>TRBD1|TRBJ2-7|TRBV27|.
TGTGCCAGCAGTTTAAGACGGGGGCAGGGGGCCTTGTTGGTTTACTACGAGCAGTACTTC
CASSLRRGQGALLVYYEQYF
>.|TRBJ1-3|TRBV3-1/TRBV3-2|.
TGTGCCAGCAGCCAAGATATCGGGATAAGCTCTGGAAACACCATATATTTT
CASSQDIGISSGNTIYF
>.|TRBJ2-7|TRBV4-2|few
TGTGCCAGCAGCCAAGCGTCGGGCCAGGGGAGCTCCTACGAGCAGTACTTC
CASSQASGQGSSYEQYF
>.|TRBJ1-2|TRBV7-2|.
TGTGCCAGCAGCTTACGACAAGCCTCCGCCTTC
CASSLRQASAF
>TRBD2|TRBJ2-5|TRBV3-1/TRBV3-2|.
TGTGCCAGCAGCCAAGAGCTAGCGGGGGCACCGCCAGAGACCCAGTACTTC
CASSQELAGAPPETQYF
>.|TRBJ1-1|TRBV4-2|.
TGTGCCGCCACTTTTTCATCCCCTGAAGCTTTCTTT
CAATFSSPEAFF
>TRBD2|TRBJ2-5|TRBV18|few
TGTGCCAGCTCTCCTCGGGGGGGCCATCAAGAGACCCAGTACTTC
CASSPRGGHQETQYF
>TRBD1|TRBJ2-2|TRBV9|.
TGTGCCAGCAGCTTTGGACAGGCGAACACCGGGGAGCTGTTTTTT
CASSFGQANTGELFF
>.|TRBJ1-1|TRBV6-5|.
TGTGCCAGCACCCAACCGGGTCGTCGGGCTTTCTTT
CASTQPGRRAFF
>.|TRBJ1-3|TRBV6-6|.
TGTGCCAGCAGTTACGAAGAACAGGGAGGAAACACCATATATTTT
CASSYEEQGGNTIYF
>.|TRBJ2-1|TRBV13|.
TGTGCCAGCAGCTTACAACGGGGGGCCCTCAATGAGCAGTTCTTC
CASSLQRGALNEQFF
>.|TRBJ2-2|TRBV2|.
TGTGCCGATCGGCGGGCCACCGGGGAGCTGTTTTTT
CADRRATGELFF